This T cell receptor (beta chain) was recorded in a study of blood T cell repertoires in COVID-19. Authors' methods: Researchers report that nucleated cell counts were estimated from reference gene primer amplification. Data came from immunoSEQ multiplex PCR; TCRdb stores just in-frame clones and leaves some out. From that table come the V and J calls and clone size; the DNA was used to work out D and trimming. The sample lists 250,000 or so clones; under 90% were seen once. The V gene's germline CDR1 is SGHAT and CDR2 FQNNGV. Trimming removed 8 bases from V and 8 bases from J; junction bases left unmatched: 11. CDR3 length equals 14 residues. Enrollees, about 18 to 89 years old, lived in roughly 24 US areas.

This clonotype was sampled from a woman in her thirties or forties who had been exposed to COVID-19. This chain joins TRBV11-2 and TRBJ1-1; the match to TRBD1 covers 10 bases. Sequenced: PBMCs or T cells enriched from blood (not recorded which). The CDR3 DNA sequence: TGTGCCAGCTCCCGGGACAGGGGCCCAAAGGAAGCTTTCTTT. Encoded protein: CASSRDRGPKEAFF.